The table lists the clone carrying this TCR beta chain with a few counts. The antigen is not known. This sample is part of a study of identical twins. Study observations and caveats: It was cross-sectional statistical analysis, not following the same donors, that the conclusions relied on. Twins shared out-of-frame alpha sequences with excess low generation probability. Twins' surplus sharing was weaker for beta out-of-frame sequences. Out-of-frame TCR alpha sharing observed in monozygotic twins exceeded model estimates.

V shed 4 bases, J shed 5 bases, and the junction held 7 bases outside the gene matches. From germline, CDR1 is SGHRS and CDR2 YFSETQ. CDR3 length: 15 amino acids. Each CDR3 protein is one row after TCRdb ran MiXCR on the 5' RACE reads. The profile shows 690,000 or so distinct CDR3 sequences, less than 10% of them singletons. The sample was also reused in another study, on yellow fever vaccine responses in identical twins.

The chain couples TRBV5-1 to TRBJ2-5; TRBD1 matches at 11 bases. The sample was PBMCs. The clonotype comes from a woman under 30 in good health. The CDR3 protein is CASSLRTGGGETQYF. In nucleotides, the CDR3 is TGCGCCAGCAGCCTTAGGACAGGGGGCGGGGAGACCCAGTACTTC.